The source of this TCR beta chain is a study of blood T cell repertoires in COVID-19. Sequenced by immunoSEQ multiplex PCR; TCRdb stores in-frame clones only, minus some. The sample carries fewer than 350,000 clones, roughly 87% recorded once. The ends lost 5 bases at V and 8 bases at J; junction bases unmatched: 5. CDR1 is SGHTA and CDR2 is FQGTGA in the germline V gene. The CDR3 runs to 14 residues. This chain joins TRBV7-3 and TRBJ2-5; 13 bases map to TRBD2. The sample taken for sequencing was PBMCs or T cells enriched from blood (not recorded which). The receptor comes from a woman aged 40 to 49 who had recovered from COVID-19. The CDR3 loop reads CASSPGTSGTTQYF. DNA for the CDR3: TGTGCCAGCAGCCCGGGGACTAGCGGGACCACCCAGTACTTC.